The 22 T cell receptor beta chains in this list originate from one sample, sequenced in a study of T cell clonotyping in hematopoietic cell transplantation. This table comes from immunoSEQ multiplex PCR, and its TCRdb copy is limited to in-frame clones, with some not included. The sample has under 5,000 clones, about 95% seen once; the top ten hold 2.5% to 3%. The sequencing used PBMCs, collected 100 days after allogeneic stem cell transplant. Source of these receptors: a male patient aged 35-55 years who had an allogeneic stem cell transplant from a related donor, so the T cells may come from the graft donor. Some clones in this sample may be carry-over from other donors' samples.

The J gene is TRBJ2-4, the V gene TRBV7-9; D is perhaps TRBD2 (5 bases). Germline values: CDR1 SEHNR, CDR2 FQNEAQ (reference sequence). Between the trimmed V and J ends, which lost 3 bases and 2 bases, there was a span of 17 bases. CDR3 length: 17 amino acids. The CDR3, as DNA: TGTGCCAGCAGCTTTGTCGGGGAAATACTACCCAAAAACATTCAGTACTTC. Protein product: CASSFVGEILPKNIQYF.

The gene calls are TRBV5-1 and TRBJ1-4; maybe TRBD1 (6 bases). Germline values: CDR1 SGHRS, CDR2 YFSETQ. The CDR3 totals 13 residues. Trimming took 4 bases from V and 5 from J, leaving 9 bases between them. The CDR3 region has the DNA TGCGCCAGCAGCGCGGGACAAAATGAAAAACTGTTTTTT. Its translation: CASSAGQNEKLFF.

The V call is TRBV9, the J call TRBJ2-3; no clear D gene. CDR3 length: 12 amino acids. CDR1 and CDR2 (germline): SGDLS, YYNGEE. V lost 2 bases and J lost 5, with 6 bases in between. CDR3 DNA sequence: TGTGCCAGCAGCGTTTTTGGAGATACGCAGTATTTT. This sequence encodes CASSVFGDTQYF. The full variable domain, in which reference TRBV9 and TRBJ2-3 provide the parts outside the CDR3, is DSGVTQTPKHLITATGQRVTLRCSPRSGDLSVYWYQQSLDQGLQFLIQYYNGEERAKGNILERFSAQQFPDLHSELNLSSLELGDSALYFCASSVFGDTQYFGPGTRLTVL.

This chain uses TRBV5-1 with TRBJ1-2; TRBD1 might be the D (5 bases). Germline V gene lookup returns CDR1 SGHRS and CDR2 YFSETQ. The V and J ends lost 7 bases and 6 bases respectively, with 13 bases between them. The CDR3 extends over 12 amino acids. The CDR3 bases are TGCGCCAGCCGCCCAGGGAAAGATGGCTACACCTTC. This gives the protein CASRPGKDGYTF.

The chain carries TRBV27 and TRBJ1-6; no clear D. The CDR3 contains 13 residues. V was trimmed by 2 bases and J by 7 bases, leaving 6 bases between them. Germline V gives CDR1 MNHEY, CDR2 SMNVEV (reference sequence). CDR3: CASSLAENSPLHF. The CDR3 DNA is TGTGCCAGCAGTTTAGCAGAGAATTCACCCCTCCACTTT.

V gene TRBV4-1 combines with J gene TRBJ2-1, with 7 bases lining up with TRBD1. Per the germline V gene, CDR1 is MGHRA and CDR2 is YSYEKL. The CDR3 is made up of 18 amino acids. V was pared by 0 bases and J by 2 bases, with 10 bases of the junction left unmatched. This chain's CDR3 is CASSQDRFSGTAYNEQFF. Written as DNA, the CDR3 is TGCGCCAGCAGCCAAGATCGCTTTTCCGGGACAGCCTACAATGAGCAGTTCTTC.

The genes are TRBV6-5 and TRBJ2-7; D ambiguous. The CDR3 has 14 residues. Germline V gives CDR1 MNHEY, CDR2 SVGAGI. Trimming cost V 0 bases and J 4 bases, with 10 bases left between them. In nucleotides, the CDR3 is TGTGCCAGCAGTTACTCGATACCCCCATACGAGCAGTACTTC. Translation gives CASSYSIPPYEQYF.

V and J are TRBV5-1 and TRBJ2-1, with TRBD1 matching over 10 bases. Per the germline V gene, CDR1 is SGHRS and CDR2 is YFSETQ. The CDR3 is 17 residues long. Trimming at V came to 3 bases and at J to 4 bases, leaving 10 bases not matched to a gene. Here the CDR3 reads CASSSDPGQGTYNEQFF. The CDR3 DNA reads TGCGCCAGCAGCTCCGATCCGGGACAGGGGACTTACAATGAGCAGTTCTTC.

The CDR3 nucleotides read TGTGCCAGCAGCTTAGGAGCCTCCTACGAGCAGTACTTC. Its protein product is CASSLGASYEQYF. This chain joins TRBV11-2 and TRBJ2-7; unclear D gene. V lost 1 base, J lost 0 bases, and 4 bases lay in between. The CDR3 contains 13 residues. CDR1 and CDR2 (germline): SGHAT, FQNNGV.

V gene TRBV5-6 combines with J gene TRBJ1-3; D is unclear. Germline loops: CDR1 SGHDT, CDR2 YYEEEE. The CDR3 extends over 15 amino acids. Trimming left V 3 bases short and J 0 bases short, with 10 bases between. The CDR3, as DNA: TGTGCCAGCAGCTATGACCTACTCTCTGGAAACACCATATATTTT. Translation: CASSYDLLSGNTIYF. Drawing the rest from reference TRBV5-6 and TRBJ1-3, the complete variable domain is DAGVTQSPTHLIKTRGQQVTLRCSPKSGHDTVSWYQQALGQGPQFIFQYYEEEERQRGNFPDRFSGHQFPNYSSELNVNALLLGDSALYLCASSYDLLSGNTIYFGEGSWLTVV.

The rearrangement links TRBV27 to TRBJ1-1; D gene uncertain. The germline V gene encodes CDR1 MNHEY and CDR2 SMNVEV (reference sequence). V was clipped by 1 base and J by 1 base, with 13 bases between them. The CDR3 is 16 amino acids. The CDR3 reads CASSLFNPAGNTEAFF. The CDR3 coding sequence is TGTGCCAGCAGTTTATTCAATCCGGCCGGGAACACTGAAGCTTTCTTT.

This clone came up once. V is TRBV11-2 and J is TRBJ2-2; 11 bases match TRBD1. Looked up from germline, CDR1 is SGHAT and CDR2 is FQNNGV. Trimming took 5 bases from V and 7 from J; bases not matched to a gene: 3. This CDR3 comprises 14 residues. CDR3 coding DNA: TGTGCCAGCAGCGGACAGGGGGCGAACGGGGAGCTGTTTTTT. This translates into CASSGQGANGELFF.

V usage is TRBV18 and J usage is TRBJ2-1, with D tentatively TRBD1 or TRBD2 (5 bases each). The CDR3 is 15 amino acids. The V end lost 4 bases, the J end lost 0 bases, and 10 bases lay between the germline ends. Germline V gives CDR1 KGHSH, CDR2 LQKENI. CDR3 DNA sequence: TGTGCCAGCTCACGGGACGCTAGCTCCTACAATGAGCAGTTCTTC. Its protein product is CASSRDASSYNEQFF.

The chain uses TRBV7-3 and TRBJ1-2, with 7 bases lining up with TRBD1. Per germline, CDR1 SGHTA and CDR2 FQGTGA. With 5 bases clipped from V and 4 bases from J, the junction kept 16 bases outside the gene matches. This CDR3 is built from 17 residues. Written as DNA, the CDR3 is TGTGCCAGCAGCCCAACCGACAGGGCGGCAGGGATCTATGGCTACACCTTC. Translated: CASSPTDRAAGIYGYTF.

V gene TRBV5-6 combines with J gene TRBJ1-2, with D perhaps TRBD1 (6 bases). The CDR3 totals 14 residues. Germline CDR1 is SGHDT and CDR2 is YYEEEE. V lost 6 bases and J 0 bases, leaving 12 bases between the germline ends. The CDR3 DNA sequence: TGTGCCAGCACCGAGGACAGCCCTAACTATGGCTACACCTTC. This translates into CASTEDSPNYGYTF.

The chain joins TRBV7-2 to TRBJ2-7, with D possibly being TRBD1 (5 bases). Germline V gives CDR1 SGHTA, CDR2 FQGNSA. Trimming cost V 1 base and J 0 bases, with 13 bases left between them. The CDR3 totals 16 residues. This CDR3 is CASSLDWTPSSYEQYF. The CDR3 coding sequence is TGTGCCAGCAGCTTAGACTGGACACCAAGCTCCTACGAGCAGTACTTC.

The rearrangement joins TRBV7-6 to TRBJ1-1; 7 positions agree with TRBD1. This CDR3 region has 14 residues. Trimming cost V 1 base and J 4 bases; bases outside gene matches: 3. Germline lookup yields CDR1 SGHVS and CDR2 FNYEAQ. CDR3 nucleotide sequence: TGTGCCAGCAGCTTAGGACCAGGGGGCACTGAAGCTTTCTTT. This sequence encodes CASSLGPGGTEAFF.

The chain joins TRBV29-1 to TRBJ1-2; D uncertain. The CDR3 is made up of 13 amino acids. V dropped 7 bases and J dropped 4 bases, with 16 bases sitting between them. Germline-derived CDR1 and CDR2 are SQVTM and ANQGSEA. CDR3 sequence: CSGAFPESYGYTF. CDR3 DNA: TGCAGCGGAGCTTTTCCCGAATCCTATGGCTACACCTTC.

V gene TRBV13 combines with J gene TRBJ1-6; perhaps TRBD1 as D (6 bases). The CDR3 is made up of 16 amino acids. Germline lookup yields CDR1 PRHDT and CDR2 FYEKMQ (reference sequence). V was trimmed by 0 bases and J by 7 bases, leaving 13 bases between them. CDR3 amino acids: CASSLGTGLRNSPLHF. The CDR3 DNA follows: TGTGCCAGCAGCTTAGGCACAGGGCTGCGGAATTCACCCCTCCACTTT. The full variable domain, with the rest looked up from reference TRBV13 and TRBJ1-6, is AAGVIQSPRHLIKEKRETATLKCYPIPRHDTVYWYQQGPGQDPQFLISFYEKMQSDKGSIPDRFSAQQFSDYHSELNMSSLELGDSALYFCASSLGTGLRNSPLHFGNGTRLTVT.

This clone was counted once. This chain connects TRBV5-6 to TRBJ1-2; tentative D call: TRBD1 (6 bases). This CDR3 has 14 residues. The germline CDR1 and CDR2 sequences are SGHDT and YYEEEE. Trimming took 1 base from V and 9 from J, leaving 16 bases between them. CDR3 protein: CASSLQGRIESYTF. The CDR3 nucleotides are TGTGCCAGCAGCTTGCAGGGGCGCATTGAGAGCTACACCTTC.

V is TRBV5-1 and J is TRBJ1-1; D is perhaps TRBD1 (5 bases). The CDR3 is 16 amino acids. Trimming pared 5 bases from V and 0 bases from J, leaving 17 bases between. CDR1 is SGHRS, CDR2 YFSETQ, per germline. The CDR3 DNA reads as TGCGCCAGCAGGCTTGGTCGGGACTACATGAACACTGAAGCTTTCTTT. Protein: CASRLGRDYMNTEAFF.

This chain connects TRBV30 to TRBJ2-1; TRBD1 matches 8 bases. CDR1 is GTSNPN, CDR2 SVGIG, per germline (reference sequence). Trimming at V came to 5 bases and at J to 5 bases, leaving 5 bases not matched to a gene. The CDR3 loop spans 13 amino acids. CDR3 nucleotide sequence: TGTGCCTGGGGGACAGGTTATGACAATGAGCAGTTCTTC. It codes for CAWGTGYDNEQFF.